One and the same sample provided the 3 T cell receptor beta chains below, sequenced in a study of blood T cells in healthy people across ages. Sample-barcoded 5' priming and a J-beta primer mix drove a second PCR of roughly 7 to 11 cycles. TCRdb redid the calling of the 5' RACE reads with MiXCR, one entry per CDR3 protein. The table lists around 710,000 distinct CDR3 sequences, 43% of them singletons. Specimen: blood. These receptors were taken from a woman in her fifties or sixties in good health.

The chain joins TRBV27 to TRBJ1-1; the D gene is possibly TRBD1 (5 bases). Germline V lookup: CDR1 MNHEY, CDR2 SMNVEV (reference sequence). This CDR3 contains 15 residues. V shed 0 bases and J shed 4 bases, with 12 bases lying between them. The chain's CDR3 is CASSLSPGAGTEAFF. The CDR3 region has the DNA TGTGCCAGCAGTTTATCCCCCGGGGCTGGCACTGAAGCTTTCTTT.

Concerning this clonotype: It may be a read error: a sequence one base away is much more abundant. V and J are TRBV4-2 and TRBJ2-1, with D possibly being TRBD1 or TRBD2 (5 bases each). Germline V CDR1 and CDR2: LGHNA, YNFKEQ. V lost 1 base and J 2 bases, leaving 12 bases between the germline ends. The length of the CDR3 is 16 residues. The CDR3, as DNA: TGTGCCAGCAGCCAAGCGGGACGAGCGACCTACAATGAGCAGTTCTTC. This encodes CASSQAGRATYNEQFF.

This clonotype occurred many times. CDR3 amino acids: CASSWTGYEQYF. The CDR3 DNA is TGTGCCAGCAGTTGGACAGGCTACGAGCAGTACTTC. The gene calls are TRBV12-3 or TRBV12-4 and TRBJ2-7; 7 bases fit TRBD1. The CDR3 consists of 12 residues. Losses at the gene ends were 4 bases for V and 3 bases for J; bases not matched to a gene: 0.